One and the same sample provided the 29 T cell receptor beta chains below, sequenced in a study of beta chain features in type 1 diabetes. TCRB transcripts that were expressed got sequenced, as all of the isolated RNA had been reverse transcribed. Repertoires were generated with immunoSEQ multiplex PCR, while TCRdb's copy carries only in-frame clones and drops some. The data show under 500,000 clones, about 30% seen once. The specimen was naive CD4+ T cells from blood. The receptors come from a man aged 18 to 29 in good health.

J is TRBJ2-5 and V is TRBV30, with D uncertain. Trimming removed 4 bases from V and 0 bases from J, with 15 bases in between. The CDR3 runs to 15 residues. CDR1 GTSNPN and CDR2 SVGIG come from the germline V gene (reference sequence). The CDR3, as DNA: TGTGCCTGGACCCGCGCAGTGGAGCACCAAGAGACCCAGTACTTC. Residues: CAWTRAVEHQETQYF. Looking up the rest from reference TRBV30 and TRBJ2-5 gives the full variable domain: SQTIHQWPATLVQPVGSPLSLECTVEGTSNPNLYWYRQAAGRGLQLLFYSVGIGQISSEVPQNLSASRPQDRQFILSSKKLLLSDSGFYLCAWTRAVEHQETQYFGPGTRLLVL.

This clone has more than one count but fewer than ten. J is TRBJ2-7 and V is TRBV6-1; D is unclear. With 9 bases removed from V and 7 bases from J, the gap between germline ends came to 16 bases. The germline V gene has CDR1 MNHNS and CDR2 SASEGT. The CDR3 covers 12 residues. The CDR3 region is CASPSLDEEQYF. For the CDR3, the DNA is TGTGCCAGTCCCTCCCTGGACGAGGAGCAGTACTTC.

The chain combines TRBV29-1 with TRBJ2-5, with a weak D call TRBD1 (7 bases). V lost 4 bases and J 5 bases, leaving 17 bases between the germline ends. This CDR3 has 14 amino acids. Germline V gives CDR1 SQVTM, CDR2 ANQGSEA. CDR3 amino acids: CSVVGRGEFETQYF. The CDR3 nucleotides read TGCAGCGTTGTCGGCAGGGGGGAGTTCGAGACCCAGTACTTC.

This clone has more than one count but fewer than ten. CDR3 coding DNA: TGTGCCAGCAGTGATAGGTCCTGGGGTGGCAATCAGCCCCAGCATTTT. It is translated as CASSDRSWGGNQPQHF. The genes are TRBV25-1 and TRBJ1-5; D unresolved. CDR3 length: 16 amino acids. CDR1 and CDR2 (germline): MGHDK, SYGVNS. The ends were cut back, 3 bases at V and 2 bases at J, with 14 bases in the middle.

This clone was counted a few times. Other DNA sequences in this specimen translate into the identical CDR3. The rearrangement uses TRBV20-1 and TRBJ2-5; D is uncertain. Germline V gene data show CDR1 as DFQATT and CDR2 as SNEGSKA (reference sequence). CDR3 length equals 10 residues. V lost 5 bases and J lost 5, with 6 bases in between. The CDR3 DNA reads TGCAGTGCTGCGAGGGAGACCCAGTACTTC. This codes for CSAARETQYF.

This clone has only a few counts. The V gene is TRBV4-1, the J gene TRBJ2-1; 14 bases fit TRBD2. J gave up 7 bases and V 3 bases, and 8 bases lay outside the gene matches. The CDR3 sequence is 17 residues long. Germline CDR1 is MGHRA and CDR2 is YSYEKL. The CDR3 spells CASSQLTGTSGRNEQFF. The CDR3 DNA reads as TGCGCCAGCAGCCAGTTGACAGGGACTAGCGGGAGAAATGAGCAGTTCTTC.

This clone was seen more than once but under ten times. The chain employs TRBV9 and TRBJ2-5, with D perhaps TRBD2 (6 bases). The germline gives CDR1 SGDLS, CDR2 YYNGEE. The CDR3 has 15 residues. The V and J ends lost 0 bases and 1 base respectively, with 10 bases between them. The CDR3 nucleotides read TGTGCCAGCAGCGTAGGCGGGATTTTCCAAGAGACCCAGTACTTC. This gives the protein CASSVGGIFQETQYF.

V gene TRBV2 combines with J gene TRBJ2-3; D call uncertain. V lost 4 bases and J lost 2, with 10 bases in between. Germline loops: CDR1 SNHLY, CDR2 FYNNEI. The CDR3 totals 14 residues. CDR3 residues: CASSVSAYTDTQYF. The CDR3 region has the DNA TGTGCCAGCAGTGTGTCGGCCTACACAGATACGCAGTATTTT.

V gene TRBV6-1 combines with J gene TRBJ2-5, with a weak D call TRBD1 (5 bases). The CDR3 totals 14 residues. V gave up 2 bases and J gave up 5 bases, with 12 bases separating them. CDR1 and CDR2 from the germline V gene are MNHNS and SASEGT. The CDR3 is CASSEQGGEETQYF. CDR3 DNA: TGTGCCAGCAGTGAACAGGGCGGAGAGGAGACCCAGTACTTC.

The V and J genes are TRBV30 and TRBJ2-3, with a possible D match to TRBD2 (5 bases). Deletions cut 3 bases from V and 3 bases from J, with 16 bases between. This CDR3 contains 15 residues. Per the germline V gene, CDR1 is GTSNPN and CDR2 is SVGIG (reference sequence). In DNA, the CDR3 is TGTGCCTGGAGCACCAACCCGGGGATAACAGATACGCAGTATTTT. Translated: CAWSTNPGITDTQYF.

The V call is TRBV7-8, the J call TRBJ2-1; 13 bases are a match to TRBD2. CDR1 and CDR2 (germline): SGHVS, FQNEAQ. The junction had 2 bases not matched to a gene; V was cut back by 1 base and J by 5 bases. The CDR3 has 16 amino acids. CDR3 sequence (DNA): TGTGCCAGCAGCTTAGTACTAGCGGGAGGGAACAATGAGCAGTTCTTC. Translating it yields CASSLVLAGGNNEQFF.

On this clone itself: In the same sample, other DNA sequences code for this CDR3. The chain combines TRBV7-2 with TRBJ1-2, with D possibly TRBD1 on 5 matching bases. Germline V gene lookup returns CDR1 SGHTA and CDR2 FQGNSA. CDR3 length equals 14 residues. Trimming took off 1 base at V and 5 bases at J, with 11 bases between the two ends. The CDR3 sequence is CASSLVAGSYGYTF. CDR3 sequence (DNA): TGTGCCAGCAGCTTAGTGGCAGGGTCTTATGGCTACACCTTC.

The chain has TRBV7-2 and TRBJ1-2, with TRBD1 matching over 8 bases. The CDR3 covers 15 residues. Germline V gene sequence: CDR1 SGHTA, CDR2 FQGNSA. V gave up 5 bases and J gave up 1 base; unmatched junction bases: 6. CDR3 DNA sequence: TGTGCCAGCAGCCTACGGACAGGGAGTAACTATGGCTACACCTTC. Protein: CASSLRTGSNYGYTF.

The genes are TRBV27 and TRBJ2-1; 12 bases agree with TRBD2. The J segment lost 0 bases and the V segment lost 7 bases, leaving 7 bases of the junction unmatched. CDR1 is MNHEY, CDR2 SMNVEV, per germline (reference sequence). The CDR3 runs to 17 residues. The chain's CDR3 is CASTLALAGGSYNEQFF. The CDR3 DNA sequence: TGTGCCAGCACCCTAGCACTAGCGGGAGGCTCCTACAATGAGCAGTTCTTC.

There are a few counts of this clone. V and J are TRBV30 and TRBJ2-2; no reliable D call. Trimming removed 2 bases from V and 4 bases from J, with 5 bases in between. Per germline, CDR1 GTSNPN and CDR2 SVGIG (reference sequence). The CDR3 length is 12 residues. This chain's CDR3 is CAWSRTTGELFF. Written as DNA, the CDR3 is TGTGCCTGGAGTCGGACCACCGGGGAGCTGTTTTTT. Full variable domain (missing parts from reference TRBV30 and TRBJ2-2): SQTIHQWPATLVQPVGSPLSLECTVEGTSNPNLYWYRQAAGRGLQLLFYSVGIGQISSEVPQNLSASRPQDRQFILSSKKLLLSDSGFYLCAWSRTTGELFFGEGSRLTVL.

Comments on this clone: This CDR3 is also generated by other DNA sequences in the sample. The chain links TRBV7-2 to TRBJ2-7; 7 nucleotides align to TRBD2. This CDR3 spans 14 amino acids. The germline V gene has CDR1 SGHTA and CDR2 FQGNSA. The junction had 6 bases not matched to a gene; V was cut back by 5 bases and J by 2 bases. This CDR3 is CASSPTGGPYEQYF. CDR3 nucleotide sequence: TGTGCCAGCAGCCCTACGGGAGGCCCCTACGAGCAGTACTTC. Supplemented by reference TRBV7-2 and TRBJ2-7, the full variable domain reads GAGVSQSPSNKVTEKGKDVELRCDPISGHTALYWYRQSLGQGLEFLIYFQGNSAPDKSGLPSDRFSAERTGGSVSTLTIQRTQQEDSAVYLCASSPTGGPYEQYFGPGTRLTVT.

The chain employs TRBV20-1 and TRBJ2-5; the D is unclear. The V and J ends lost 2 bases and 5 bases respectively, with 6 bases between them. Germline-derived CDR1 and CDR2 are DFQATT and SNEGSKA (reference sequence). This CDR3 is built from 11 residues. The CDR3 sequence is CSARLPETQYF. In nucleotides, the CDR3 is TGCAGTGCTAGATTGCCCGAGACCCAGTACTTC.

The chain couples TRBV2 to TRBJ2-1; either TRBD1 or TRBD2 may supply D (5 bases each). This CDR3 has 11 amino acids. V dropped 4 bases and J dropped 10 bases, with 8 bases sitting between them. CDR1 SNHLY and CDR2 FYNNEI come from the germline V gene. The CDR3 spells CASSAEGEQFF. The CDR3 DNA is TGTGCCAGCAGTGCCGAGGGGGAGCAGTTCTTC.

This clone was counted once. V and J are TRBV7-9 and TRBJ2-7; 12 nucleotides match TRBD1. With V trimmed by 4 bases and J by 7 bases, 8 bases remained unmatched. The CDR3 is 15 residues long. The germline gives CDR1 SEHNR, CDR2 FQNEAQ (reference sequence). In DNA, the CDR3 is TGTGCCAGCAGCTCGCCGGGACAGGGGGCATGGGAGCAGTACTTC. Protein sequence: CASSSPGQGAWEQYF.

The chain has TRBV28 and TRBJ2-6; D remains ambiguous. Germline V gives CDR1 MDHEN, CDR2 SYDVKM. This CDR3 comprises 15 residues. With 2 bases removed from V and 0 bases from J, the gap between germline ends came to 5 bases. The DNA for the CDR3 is TGTGCCAGCAGTTTACCAAACTCTGGGGCCAACGTCCTGACTTTC. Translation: CASSLPNSGANVLTF.

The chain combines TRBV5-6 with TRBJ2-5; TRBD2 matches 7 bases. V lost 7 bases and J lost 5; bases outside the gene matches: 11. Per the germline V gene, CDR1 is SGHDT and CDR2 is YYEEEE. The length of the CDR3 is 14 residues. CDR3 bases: TGTGCCAGCCCGGAGCGGGGCCCGGGGGAGACCCAGTACTTC. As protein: CASPERGPGETQYF. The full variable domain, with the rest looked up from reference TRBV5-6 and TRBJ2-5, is DAGVTQSPTHLIKTRGQQVTLRCSPKSGHDTVSWYQQALGQGPQFIFQYYEEEERQRGNFPDRFSGHQFPNYSSELNVNALLLGDSALYLCASPERGPGETQYFGPGTRLLVL.

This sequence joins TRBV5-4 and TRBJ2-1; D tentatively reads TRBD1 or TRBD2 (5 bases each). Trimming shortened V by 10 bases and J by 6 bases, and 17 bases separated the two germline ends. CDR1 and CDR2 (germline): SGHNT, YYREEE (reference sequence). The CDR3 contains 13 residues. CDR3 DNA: TGTGCCGCCGGGGACGTTCTGGGCAATGAGCAGTTCTTC. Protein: CAAGDVLGNEQFF.

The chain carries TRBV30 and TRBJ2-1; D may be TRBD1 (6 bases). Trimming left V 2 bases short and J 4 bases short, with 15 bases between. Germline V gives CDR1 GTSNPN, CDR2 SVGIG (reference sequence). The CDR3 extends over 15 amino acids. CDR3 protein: CAWSRLGQNYNEQFF. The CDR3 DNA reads TGTGCCTGGAGTAGGCTAGGACAGAATTACAATGAGCAGTTCTTC.

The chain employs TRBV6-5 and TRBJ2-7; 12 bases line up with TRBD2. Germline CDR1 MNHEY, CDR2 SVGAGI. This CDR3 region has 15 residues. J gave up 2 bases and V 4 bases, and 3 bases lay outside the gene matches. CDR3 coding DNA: TGTGCCAGCAGTTCCCGACTAGCGGGAGCCTACGAGCAGTACTTC. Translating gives CASSSRLAGAYEQYF.

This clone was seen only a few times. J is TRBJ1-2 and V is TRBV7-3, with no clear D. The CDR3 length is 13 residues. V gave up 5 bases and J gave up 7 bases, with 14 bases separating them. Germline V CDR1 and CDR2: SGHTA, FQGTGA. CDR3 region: CASSLAQVFGYTF. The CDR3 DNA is TGTGCCAGCAGCCTCGCGCAGGTGTTTGGCTACACCTTC.

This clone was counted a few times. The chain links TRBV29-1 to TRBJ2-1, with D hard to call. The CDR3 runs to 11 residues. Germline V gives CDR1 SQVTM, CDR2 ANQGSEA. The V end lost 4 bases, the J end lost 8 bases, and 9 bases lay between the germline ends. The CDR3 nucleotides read TGCAGCGTTGTTTTTAGGGATGAGCAGTTCTTC. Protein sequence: CSVVFRDEQFF.

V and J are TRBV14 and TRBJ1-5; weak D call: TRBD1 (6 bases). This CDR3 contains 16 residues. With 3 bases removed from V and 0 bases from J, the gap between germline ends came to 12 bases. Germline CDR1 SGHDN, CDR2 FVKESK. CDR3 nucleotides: TGTGCCAGCAGCCATTACCGGGGGGCTAGCAATCAGCCCCAGCATTTT. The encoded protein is CASSHYRGASNQPQHF.

In nucleotides, the CDR3 is TGTGCCAGCAGAGATTGGGGCAGTAATAGCAATCAGCCCCAGCATTTT. It encodes CASRDWGSNSNQPQHF. This chain connects TRBV25-1 to TRBJ1-5; maybe TRBD1 (5 bases). Germline CDR1 and CDR2: MGHDK and SYGVNS. Trimming stripped 6 bases from V and 0 bases from J, with 15 bases between. This CDR3 is built from 16 residues.

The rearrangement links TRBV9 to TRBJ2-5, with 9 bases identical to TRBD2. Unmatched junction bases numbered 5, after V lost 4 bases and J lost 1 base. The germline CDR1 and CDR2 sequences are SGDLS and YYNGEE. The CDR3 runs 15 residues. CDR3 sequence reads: CASSLSGGIQETQYF. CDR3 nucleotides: TGTGCCAGCAGCCTCAGCGGGGGGATCCAAGAGACCCAGTACTTC. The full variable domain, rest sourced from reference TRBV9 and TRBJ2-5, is DSGVTQTPKHLITATGQRVTLRCSPRSGDLSVYWYQQSLDQGLQFLIQYYNGEERAKGNILERFSAQQFPDLHSELNLSSLELGDSALYFCASSLSGGIQETQYFGPGTRLLVL.